This TCR beta chain is from a study of T-cell reconstitution after alpha-beta-depleted transplantation in children. This CDR3 has 15 residues. The V end lost 5 bases, the J end lost 3 bases, and 15 bases lay between the germline ends. Germline assignment: CDR1 SGHNT and CDR2 YENEEA. It was with unique molecular identifiers that the TCRbeta library was prepared. MiXCR was run by TCRdb on the PCR reads, yielding one entry per CDR3 protein. The top ten hold around 2.2% of the sample, which has about 590,000 distinct CDR3 sequences, roughly 13% seen once. This clonotype occurred a few times. Sequenced material: PBMCs, mostly from graft donor cells, taken 360 days after TCRalphabeta/CD19-depleted stem cell transplant. The TCR originated in a male patient between 5 and 17 years old who had a stem cell transplant for acute myeloid leukemia, so the T cells may come from the graft donor. The rearrangement links TRBV11-3 to TRBJ2-3; D call uncertain. The CDR3 DNA follows: TGTGCCAGCAGCCCTCGAAAGGGCCTGACAGATACGCAGTATTTT. As protein: CASSPRKGLTDTQYF.